Presented here are 23 T cell receptor beta chains from one specimen sequenced in a study of blood T cell repertoires in COVID-19. Method: immunoSEQ multiplex PCR; TCRdb's copy keeps in-frame clones and lacks some. This sample has about 140,000 clones, with 75% to 80% found just once. The sample was PBMCs or T cells enriched from blood (not recorded which). These receptors came from a woman between 45 and 60 years old who had recovered from COVID-19.

The chain joins TRBV5-1 to TRBJ2-1, with 8 bases fitting TRBD2. Looked up from germline, CDR1 is SGHRS and CDR2 is YFSETQ. V shed 0 bases, J shed 4 bases, and the junction held 3 bases outside the gene matches. The CDR3 is 15 amino acids. The CDR3 loop reads CASSLAAGGYNEQFF. In DNA, the CDR3 is TGCGCCAGCAGCTTGGCGGCGGGGGGTTACAATGAGCAGTTCTTC.

The CDR3 here is CASSSPYAGVSYEQYF. Here the CDR3 DNA reads TGTGCCAGCAGCTCCCCTTATGCAGGGGTGTCCTACGAGCAGTACTTC. V and J are TRBV5-4 and TRBJ2-7; D possibly corresponds to TRBD1 (6 bases). Trimming removed 3 bases at V and 1 base at J, with 17 bases between. The CDR3 contains 16 residues. Per germline, CDR1 SGHNT and CDR2 YYREEE (reference sequence).

The chain links TRBV18 to TRBJ2-3; no firm D call. Germline V CDR1 and CDR2: KGHSH, LQKENI. Trimming left V 3 bases short and J 0 bases short, with 13 bases between. CDR3 length: 16 residues. CDR3 sequence reads: CASSPPLRLSTDTQYF. The CDR3 DNA reads as TGTGCCAGCTCACCCCCATTGAGGTTAAGCACAGATACGCAGTATTTT.

This rearrangement joins TRBV28 to TRBJ1-5, with D possibly matching TRBD1 (6 bases). V was clipped by 5 bases and J by 0 bases, with 14 bases between them. CDR1 is MDHEN, CDR2 SYDVKM, per germline. This CDR3 spans 16 amino acids. CDR3 in DNA: TGTGCCAGCAGTGGCCCCGGGACACATAGCAATCAGCCCCAGCATTTT. This sequence encodes CASSGPGTHSNQPQHF. Full variable domain (outside the CDR3, taken from reference TRBV28 and TRBJ1-5): DVKVTQSSRYLVKRTGEKVFLECVQDMDHENMFWYRQDPGLGLRLIYFSYDVKMKEKGDIPEGYSVSREKKERFSLILESASTNQTSMYLCASSGPGTHSNQPQHFGDGTRLSIL.

This clone counts as medium-sized. The rearrangement links TRBV19 to TRBJ1-5; TRBD1 matches at 9 bases. CDR1 is LNHDA and CDR2 is SQIVND in the germline V gene (reference sequence). The CDR3 spans 13 residues. V gave up 9 bases and J gave up 4 bases; unmatched junction bases: 4. CDR3 sequence: CASGTGRNQPQHF. Written as DNA, the CDR3 is TGTGCCAGCGGGACAGGGCGTAATCAGCCCCAGCATTTT.

The V call is TRBV6-5, the J call TRBJ2-7; a weak D match, TRBD2 (5 bases). CDR1 MNHEY and CDR2 SVGAGI come from the germline V gene. V was clipped by 0 bases and J by 4 bases, with 7 bases between them. This CDR3 has 13 amino acids. CDR3: CASSYSEGYEQYF. For the CDR3, the DNA is TGTGCCAGCAGTTACTCAGAGGGTTACGAGCAGTACTTC.

The V and J genes are TRBV3-1 (or the pseudogene TRBV3-2) and TRBJ1-2, with 11 bases fitting TRBD1. After removal of 5 bases from V and 8 bases from J, the junction contained 13 bases not matched to a gene. Germline CDR1 LGHDT, CDR2 YNNKEL (reference sequence). CDR3 length: 16 residues. The CDR3 loop is CASSSGTGGNLGGYTF. In DNA, the CDR3 is TGTGCCAGCAGCTCCGGGACAGGGGGAAACCTCGGGGGCTACACCTTC.

The rearrangement uses TRBV4-1 and TRBJ1-1; a weak D match, TRBD1 (6 bases). Trimming stripped 3 bases from V and 0 bases from J, with 14 bases between. Germline V gives CDR1 MGHRA, CDR2 YSYEKL. The CDR3 runs 16 residues. CDR3 sequence (DNA): TGCGCCAGCAGCCACTCCCCCGGACAGCTGAACACTGAAGCTTTCTTT. Translated: CASSHSPGQLNTEAFF.

V usage is TRBV9 and J usage is TRBJ2-1; 10 positions agree with TRBD2. Per the germline V gene, CDR1 is SGDLS and CDR2 is YYNGEE. The CDR3 consists of 17 residues. With V trimmed by 0 bases and J by 2 bases, 5 bases remained unmatched. The CDR3, as DNA: TGTGCCAGCAGCGTAGAGTCTCTAGCGGGGGCCTACAATGAGCAGTTCTTC. Its translation is CASSVESLAGAYNEQFF.

This chain links TRBV3-1 (or the pseudogene TRBV3-2) with TRBJ2-2; possibly TRBD1 for D (6 bases). This CDR3 spans 17 amino acids. Looked up from germline, CDR1 is LGHDT and CDR2 is YNNKEL (reference sequence). V dropped 1 base and J dropped 0 bases, with 12 bases sitting between them. CDR3 sequence: CASSQAAGTPNTGELFF. The DNA for the CDR3 is TGTGCCAGCAGCCAAGCTGCCGGGACACCGAACACCGGGGAGCTGTTTTTT.

The chain has TRBV19 and TRBJ2-1, with 8 bases that match TRBD2. Trimming at V came to 6 bases and at J to 3 bases, leaving 22 bases not matched to a gene. The CDR3 has 20 residues. CDR1 is LNHDA, CDR2 SQIVND, per germline (reference sequence). This CDR3 is CASRKGLAGQSGMVYNEQFF. In DNA form, the CDR3 reads TGTGCCAGTAGAAAAGGGCTAGCGGGCCAAAGTGGTATGGTCTACAATGAGCAGTTCTTC.

The chain is built from TRBV19 and TRBJ1-2; 7 bases fit TRBD1. Germline loops: CDR1 LNHDA, CDR2 SQIVND (reference sequence). The CDR3 consists of 15 residues. V lost 4 bases, J lost 6 bases, and 11 bases stayed unmatched. The DNA for the CDR3 is TGTGCCAGTAGTACTTATCTACAGGGGAGGCATGGCTACACCTTC. Its translation: CASSTYLQGRHGYTF.

The chain uses TRBV2 and TRBJ1-5; weak D call: TRBD1 (5 bases). The CDR3 is 17 amino acids. Germline V gene lookup returns CDR1 SNHLY and CDR2 FYNNEI. The V gene lost 6 bases and the J gene lost 4 bases, with 22 bases spanning the gap. The CDR3 loop reads CASRDHPQGNRNQPQHF. Here the CDR3 DNA reads TGTGCCAGCAGAGATCACCCTCAGGGAAATCGGAATCAGCCCCAGCATTTT.

J is TRBJ2-1 and V is TRBV4-1; TRBD2 aligns across 10 bases. V shed 0 bases, J shed 7 bases, and the junction held 9 bases outside the gene matches. Germline V gene data show CDR1 as MGHRA and CDR2 as YSYEKL. The CDR3 has 17 residues. CDR3 DNA sequence: TGCGCCAGCAGCCAAGATCCTGCTAGCGGGAGTAGGAATGAGCAGTTCTTC. Protein sequence: CASSQDPASGSRNEQFF.

The genes are TRBV12-5 and TRBJ2-7; 11 positions agree with TRBD2. Germline V CDR1 and CDR2: LGHNT, FRNRAP. The CDR3 is 15 residues long. Trimming took 1 base from V and 3 from J; bases not matched to a gene: 2. CDR3 amino acids: CASGLGLAGGYEQYF. CDR3 in DNA: TGTGCTAGTGGTTTGGGCCTAGCGGGGGGCTACGAGCAGTACTTC. The whole variable domain, remainder taken from reference TRBV12-5 and TRBJ2-7, is DARVTQTPRHKVTEMGQEVTMRCQPILGHNTVFWYRQTMMQGLELLAYFRNRAPLDDSGMPKDRFSAEMPDATLATLKIQPSEPRDSAVYFCASGLGLAGGYEQYFGPGTRLTVT.

This CDR3 is CAIRTGAVYEQYF. DNA for the CDR3: TGTGCCATCAGGACAGGGGCCGTCTACGAGCAGTACTTC. The rearrangement joins TRBV10-3 to TRBJ2-7; TRBD1 matches at 8 bases. Germline V gene data show CDR1 as ENHRY and CDR2 as SYGVKD. The CDR3 runs to 13 residues. Trimming cost V 6 bases and J 3 bases; bases outside gene matches: 4.

The gene calls are TRBV2 and TRBJ1-5; no definite D call. Germline V gene data show CDR1 as SNHLY and CDR2 as FYNNEI. The CDR3 extends over 13 amino acids. Trimming removed 7 bases at V and 0 bases at J, with 7 bases between. CDR3 bases: TGTGCCAGCATTCGCGATAGCAATCAGCCCCAGCATTTT. Its translation: CASIRDSNQPQHF.

The chain couples TRBV14 to TRBJ2-1; possible D gene TRBD1, 5 bases. The CDR3 has 14 residues. Trimming removed 1 base from V and 5 bases from J, with 9 bases in between. Germline lookup yields CDR1 SGHDN and CDR2 FVKESK. The CDR3 nucleotides read TGTGCCAGCAGCCAAGTGTACAGGAACAATGAGCAGTTCTTC. This sequence encodes CASSQVYRNNEQFF.

V and J are TRBV11-1 and TRBJ2-7; possibly TRBD1 for D (6 bases). CDR1 and CDR2 from the germline V gene are SGHAT and FQDESV (reference sequence). Between the trimmed V and J ends, which lost 1 base and 6 bases, there was a span of 7 bases. The CDR3 contains 12 residues. In DNA, the CDR3 is TGTGCCAGCAGCTTAGACAGGGCCGAGCAGTACTTC. Protein sequence: CASSLDRAEQYF. Supplemented by reference TRBV11-1 and TRBJ2-7, the full variable domain reads EAEVAQSPRYKITEKSQAVAFWCDPISGHATLYWYRQILGQGPELLVQFQDESVVDDSQLPKDRFSAERLKGVDSTLKIQPAELGDSAMYLCASSLDRAEQYFGPGTRLTVT.

This clone was seen more than once but under ten times. V usage is TRBV21-1 and J usage is TRBJ2-2; the table's D gene call, TRBD2, was not cross checked with the DNA. TRBV21-1 is tagged as a pseudogene. CDR3 length: 20 amino acids. In nucleotides, the CDR3 is TGTGCCAGCAGCAAAGCCTCCGGGACTAGCGGGAGACAGAACACCGGGGAGCTGTTTTTT. Protein sequence: CASSKASGTSGRQNTGELFF.

In its sample, this clone was seen once. The chain employs TRBV10-1 and TRBJ2-3; no clear D. The CDR3 covers 16 residues. V lost 2 bases, J lost 0 bases, and 12 bases lay in between. CDR1 is WNHNN, CDR2 SYGVQD, per germline (reference sequence). This chain's CDR3 is CASSEDNGPSTDTQYF. The DNA of the CDR3 is TGCGCCAGCAGTGAGGACAACGGCCCAAGCACAGATACGCAGTATTTT.

The CDR3 loop reads CSGIQGAGEKLFF. CDR3 nucleotide sequence: TGCAGCGGCATACAGGGGGCGGGAGAAAAACTGTTTTTT. This rearrangement joins TRBV29-1 to TRBJ1-4; 9 bases fit TRBD1. With V trimmed by 7 bases and J by 8 bases, 8 bases remained unmatched. The CDR3 is 13 residues long. CDR1 SQVTM and CDR2 ANQGSEA come from the germline V gene.

This clone was observed a few times. The J gene is TRBJ2-1, the V gene TRBV4-2, with D possibly being TRBD2 (6 bases). The CDR3 contains 17 residues. Trimming pared 0 bases from V and 9 bases from J, leaving 21 bases between. The V gene's germline CDR1 is LGHNA and CDR2 YNFKEQ. CDR3 sequence (DNA): TGTGCCAGCAGCCAAGATCACGGGGCTGGTAGCGGCGGTGAGCAGTTCTTC. It translates to CASSQDHGAGSGGEQFF.